This T cell receptor (beta chain) was documented in a study of blood T cell repertoires in COVID-19. Across the study: There were acute and convalescent COVID-19 samples, and they came from the United States, Italy and Spain.

Germline CDR1 reads SGDLS; CDR2 reads YYNGEE. CDR3 length equals 16 residues. V shed 0 bases, J shed 0 bases, and the junction held 3 bases outside the gene matches. Clones were read by immunoSEQ multiplex PCR, and TCRdb kept only the in-frame ones, dropping some. The sample contains a few hundred thousand clones, roughly 88% of which appear only once. The genes are TRBV9 and TRBJ1-1; 9 bases map to TRBD1. The sample taken for sequencing was peripheral blood. The receptor's source is a woman aged 45-65 years with COVID-19, enrolled during active disease. CDR3 coding DNA: TGTGCCAGCAGCGTAGCTAGGGACAGGGTGAACACTGAAGCTTTCTTT. Amino acids: CASSVARDRVNTEAFF.